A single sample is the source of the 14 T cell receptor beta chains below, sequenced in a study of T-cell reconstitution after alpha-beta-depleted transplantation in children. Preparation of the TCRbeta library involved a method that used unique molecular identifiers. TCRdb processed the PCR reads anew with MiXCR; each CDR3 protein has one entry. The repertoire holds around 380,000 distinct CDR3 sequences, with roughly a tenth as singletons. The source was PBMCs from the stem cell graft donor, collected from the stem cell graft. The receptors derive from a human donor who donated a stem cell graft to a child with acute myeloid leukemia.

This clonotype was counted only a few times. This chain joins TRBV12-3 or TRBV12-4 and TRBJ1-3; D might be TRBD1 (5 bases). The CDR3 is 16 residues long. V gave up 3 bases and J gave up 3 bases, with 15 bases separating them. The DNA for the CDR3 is TGTGCCAGCAGTTTTCGTGGAGGGACTTTTGGAAACACCATATATTTT. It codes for CASSFRGGTFGNTIYF.

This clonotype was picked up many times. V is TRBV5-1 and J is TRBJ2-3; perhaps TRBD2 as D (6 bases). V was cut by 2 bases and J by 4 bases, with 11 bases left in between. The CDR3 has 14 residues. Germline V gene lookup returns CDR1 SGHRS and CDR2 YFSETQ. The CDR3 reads CASSLRLGADTQYF. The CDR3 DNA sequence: TGCGCCAGCAGCTTAAGACTAGGGGCAGATACGCAGTATTTT.

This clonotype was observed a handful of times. The CDR3 region is CASKRWGQGYSPLHF. As DNA, the CDR3 is TGTGCCAGCAAGAGATGGGGACAGGGGTATTCACCCCTCCACTTT. The chain couples TRBV6-2 or TRBV6-3 to TRBJ1-6, with TRBD1 identical over 10 bases. Germline V gene lookup returns CDR1 MNHEY and CDR2 SVGEGT. V lost 7 bases and J lost 8; bases outside the gene matches: 8. This CDR3 has 15 residues.

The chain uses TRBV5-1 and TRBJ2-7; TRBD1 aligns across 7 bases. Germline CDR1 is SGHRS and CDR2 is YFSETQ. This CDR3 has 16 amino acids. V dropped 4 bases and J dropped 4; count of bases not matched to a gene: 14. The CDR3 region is CASSAGPPDRHYEQYF. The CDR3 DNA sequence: TGCGCCAGCAGCGCTGGGCCTCCGGACAGGCATTACGAGCAGTACTTC.

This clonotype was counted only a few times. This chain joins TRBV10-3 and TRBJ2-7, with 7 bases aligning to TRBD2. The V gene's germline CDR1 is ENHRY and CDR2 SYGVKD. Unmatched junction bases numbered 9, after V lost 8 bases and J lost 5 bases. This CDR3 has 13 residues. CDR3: CAISRESVNEQYF. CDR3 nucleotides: TGTGCCATCTCGCGGGAGTCTGTAAACGAGCAGTACTTC.

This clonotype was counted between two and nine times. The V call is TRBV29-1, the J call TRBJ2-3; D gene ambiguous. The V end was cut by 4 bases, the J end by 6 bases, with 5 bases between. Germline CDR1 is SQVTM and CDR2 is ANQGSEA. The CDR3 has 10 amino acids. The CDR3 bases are TGCAGCGTTGGAGTCGATACGCAGTATTTT. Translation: CSVGVDTQYF.

The CDR3 sequence: CASSQGGGQYF. CDR3 coding DNA: TGTGCCAGCAGCCAGGGGGGGGGGCAGTACTTC. J is TRBJ2-7 and V is TRBV7-9; D may match TRBD1 or TRBD2 (7 bases each). Trimming removed 5 bases at V and 9 bases at J, with 11 bases between. This CDR3 region has 11 residues. From germline, CDR1 is SEHNR and CDR2 FQNEAQ (reference sequence).

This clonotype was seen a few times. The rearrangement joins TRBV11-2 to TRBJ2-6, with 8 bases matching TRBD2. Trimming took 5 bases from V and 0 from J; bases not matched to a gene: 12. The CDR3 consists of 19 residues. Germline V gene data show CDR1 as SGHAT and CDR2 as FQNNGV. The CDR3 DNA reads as TGTGCCAGCAGCCCGATCCCTAGCGGGCCCAGCTCTGGGGCCAACGTCCTGACTTTC. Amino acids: CASSPIPSGPSSGANVLTF.

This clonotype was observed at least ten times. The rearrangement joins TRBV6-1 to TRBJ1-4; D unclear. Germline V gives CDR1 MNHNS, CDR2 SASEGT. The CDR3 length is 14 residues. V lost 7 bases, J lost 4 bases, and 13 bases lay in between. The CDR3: CASMPLSVNEKLFF. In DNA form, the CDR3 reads TGTGCCAGCATGCCCCTGTCGGTTAATGAAAAACTGTTTTTT.

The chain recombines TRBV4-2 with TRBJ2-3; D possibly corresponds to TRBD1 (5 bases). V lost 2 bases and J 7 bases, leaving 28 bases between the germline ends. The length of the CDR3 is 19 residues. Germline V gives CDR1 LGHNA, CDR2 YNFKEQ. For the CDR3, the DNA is TGTGCCAGCAGCCAAAGACTTGAAGGGCAGGGTCGATTTTCTAATACGCAGTATTTT. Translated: CASSQRLEGQGRFSNTQYF.

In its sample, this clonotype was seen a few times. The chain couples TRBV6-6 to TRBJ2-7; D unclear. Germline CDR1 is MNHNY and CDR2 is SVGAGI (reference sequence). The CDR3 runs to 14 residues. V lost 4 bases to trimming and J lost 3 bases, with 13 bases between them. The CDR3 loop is CASSSGHRFYEQYF. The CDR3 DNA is TGTGCCAGCAGTTCAGGTCACCGTTTCTACGAGCAGTACTTC.

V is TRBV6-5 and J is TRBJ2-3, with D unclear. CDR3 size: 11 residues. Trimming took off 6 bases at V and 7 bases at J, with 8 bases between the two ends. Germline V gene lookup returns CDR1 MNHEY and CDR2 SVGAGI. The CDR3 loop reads CASRQFNTQYF. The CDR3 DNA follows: TGTGCCAGCAGGCAGTTCAATACGCAGTATTTT.

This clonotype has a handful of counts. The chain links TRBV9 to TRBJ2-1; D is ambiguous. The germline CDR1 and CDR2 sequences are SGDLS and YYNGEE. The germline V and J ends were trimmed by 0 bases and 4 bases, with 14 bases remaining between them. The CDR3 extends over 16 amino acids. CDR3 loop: CASSVERSKVYNEQFF. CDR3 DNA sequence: TGTGCCAGCAGCGTAGAACGGTCGAAGGTATACAATGAGCAGTTCTTC. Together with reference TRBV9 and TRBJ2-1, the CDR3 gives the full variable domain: DSGVTQTPKHLITATGQRVTLRCSPRSGDLSVYWYQQSLDQGLQFLIQYYNGEERAKGNILERFSAQQFPDLHSELNLSSLELGDSALYFCASSVERSKVYNEQFFGPGTRLTVL.

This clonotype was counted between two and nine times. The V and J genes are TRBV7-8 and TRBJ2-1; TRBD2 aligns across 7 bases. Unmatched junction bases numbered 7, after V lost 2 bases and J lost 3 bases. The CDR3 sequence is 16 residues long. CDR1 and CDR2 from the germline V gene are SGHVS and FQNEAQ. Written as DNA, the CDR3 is TGTGCCAGCAGCTTACTGCGGGAGTTGATCTACAATGAGCAGTTCTTC. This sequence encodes CASSLLRELIYNEQFF.